This T cell receptor (beta chain) is drawn from a study of CD4+ T cells in melanoma (dated by TCRdb to between 2021 and 2023). With regard to the full study: Neoantigen-specific CD4+ T cells in human melanoma were investigated in the study.

The donors were melanoma patients. The full study reports these points: The report described a correlation between neoantigen-specific CD4+ T cells and the function of CD8+ T cells, macrophages and B cells. Neoantigen-specific CD4+ T cells in melanoma were reported to show diverse differentiation states.

Cut back by 7 bases and 6 bases, the V and J ends lie 12 bases apart. The CDR3 contains 13 residues, cysteine and phenylalanine counted. The DNA shown is the 39-base CDR3, in frame from base 1. CDR1 LNHDA and CDR2 SQIVND were looked up in the germline V gene (reference sequence). The receptor library was made with the immunoSEQ multiplex PCR assay. Held by TCRdb, this immuneACCESS table contains in-frame sequences only and omits some clones. Under half of the omission traces to an unresolved V gene where checked; the cause of the rest is unknown. Recorded for this sample are around 100,000 clones; over 80% of them occurred a single time. The leading ten clones occupy 3% to 4% of the sample. For this clone: Its antigen remains undetermined. No base qualities exist here, and no much larger clone lies one base off it.

The TCR comes from a human donor with melanoma. Sequenced material: peripheral blood. Rearrangement joined TRBV19 to TRBJ2-2; the D segment is perhaps TRBD1 or TRBD2, each sharing 5 matched bases. The CDR3 corresponds to CASTPLGAGELFF. The DNA is as follows: TGTGCCAGTACCCCATTGGGGGCCGGGGAGCTGTTTTTT.